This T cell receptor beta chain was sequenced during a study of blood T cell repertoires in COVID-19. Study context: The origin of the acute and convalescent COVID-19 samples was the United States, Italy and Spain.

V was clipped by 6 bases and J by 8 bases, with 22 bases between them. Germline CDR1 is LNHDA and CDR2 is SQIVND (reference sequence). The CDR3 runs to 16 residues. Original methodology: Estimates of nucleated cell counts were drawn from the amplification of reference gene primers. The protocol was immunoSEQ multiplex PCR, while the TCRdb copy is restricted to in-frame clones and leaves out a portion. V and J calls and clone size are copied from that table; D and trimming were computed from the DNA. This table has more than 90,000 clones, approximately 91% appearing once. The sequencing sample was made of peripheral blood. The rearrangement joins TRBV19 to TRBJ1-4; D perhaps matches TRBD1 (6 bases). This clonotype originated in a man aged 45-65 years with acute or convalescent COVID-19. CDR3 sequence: CASSDGGGWRYEKLFF. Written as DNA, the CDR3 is TGTGCCAGTAGCGATGGTGGGGGCTGGCGTTACGAAAAACTGTTTTTT.